Each of the 5 T cell receptor beta chains below was sequenced from the same sample in a study of ipilimumab plus nivolumab after autologous stem cell transplantation. Measured with immunoSEQ multiplex PCR; TCRdb has only the in-frame clones, and not every one. The repertoire includes 17,000 or so clones, around 80% of them detected once, and about a third sits in the top ten. The sample here was PBMCs, taken in a trial of ipilimumab plus nivolumab as post-transplant consolidation. Receptors originate from a male donor with diffuse large B-cell lymphoma.

The table lists this clone with a count of one. The chain recombines TRBV2 with TRBJ2-7; D possibly uses TRBD1 or TRBD2 (5 bases each). In germline, CDR1 is SNHLY, CDR2 FYNNEI. This CDR3 spans 13 amino acids. Between the trimmed V and J ends, which lost 4 bases and 0 bases, there was a span of 7 bases. The CDR3 is CASSGDRSYEQYF. In nucleotides, the CDR3 is TGTGCCAGCAGTGGGGACCGCTCCTACGAGCAGTACTTC.

The rearrangement joins TRBV5-4 to TRBJ2-5; 7 bases align to TRBD2. This CDR3 region has 16 residues. J gave up 4 bases and V 0 bases, and 9 bases lay outside the gene matches. Germline V gene lookup returns CDR1 SGHNT and CDR2 YYREEE (reference sequence). CDR3 in DNA: TGTGCCAGCAGCTTGGCCATGGGGGGGAGCAGAGAGACCCAGTACTTC. Its translation: CASSLAMGGSRETQYF.

The chain carries TRBV5-1 and TRBJ1-1; D not resolved. The CDR3 has 14 residues. CDR1 is SGHRS and CDR2 is YFSETQ in the germline V gene. Trimming took off 4 bases at V and 0 bases at J, with 10 bases between the two ends. CDR3 loop: CASSPTNMNTEAFF. The CDR3 bases are TGCGCCAGCAGCCCGACAAACATGAACACTGAAGCTTTCTTT. Full variable domain (outside the CDR3, taken from reference TRBV5-1 and TRBJ1-1): KAGVTQTPRYLIKTRGQQVTLSCSPISGHRSVSWYQQTPGQGLQFLFEYFSETQRNKGNFPGRFSGRQFSNSRSEMNVSTLELGDSALYLCASSPTNMNTEAFFGQGTRLTVV.

The chain couples TRBV5-4 to TRBJ1-5; D gene uncertain. V was shortened by 0 bases and J by 6 bases, with 19 bases between the two germline ends. The V gene's germline CDR1 is SGHNT and CDR2 YYREEE (reference sequence). CDR3 length: 17 amino acids. The CDR3 reads CASSLEVWGIAGQPQHF. As DNA, the CDR3 is TGTGCCAGCAGCTTGGAAGTGTGGGGTATAGCTGGTCAGCCCCAGCATTTT.

This chain connects TRBV5-1 to TRBJ2-2; the D gene could be TRBD1 or TRBD2 (5 bases each). V lost 5 bases and J lost 2, with 10 bases in between. Germline V gene sequence: CDR1 SGHRS, CDR2 YFSETQ. The CDR3 covers 14 residues. DNA of the CDR3: TGCGCCAGCAGGGGGACCGTAAACACCGGGGAGCTGTTTTTT. Encoded protein: CASRGTVNTGELFF.